This T cell receptor beta chain originates from a study of T cell responses to AZD1222 COVID-19 vaccine. Whole-study results and caveats: There were mostly white British donors and more females than males, and clonal diversity was possibly underestimated. No repertoire was sampled before or during the peak T cell response, only after it.

In germline, CDR1 is LNHDA, CDR2 SQIVND (reference sequence). The CDR3 spans 14 residues. The V gene lost 5 bases and the J gene lost 3 bases, with 12 bases spanning the gap. Measured with immunoSEQ multiplex PCR; TCRdb has only the in-frame clones, and not every one. The sample comprises 130,000 to 150,000 clones, 86% of which are singletons, and approximately 4.7% rests with the top ten. Pooling was applied to second doses at about 4 or about 12 weeks. This clone was seen once. Its antigen is undetermined. The chain uses TRBV19 and TRBJ2-3, with D maybe TRBD1 (6 bases). The clonotype comes from an adult who received the AZD1222 COVID-19 vaccine. The sequences come from peripheral blood, collected 28 days after the second AZD1222 dose. CDR3 sequence reads: CASSPRTETDTQYF. CDR3 coding DNA: TGTGCCAGTAGTCCCAGGACAGAGACAGATACGCAGTATTTT.